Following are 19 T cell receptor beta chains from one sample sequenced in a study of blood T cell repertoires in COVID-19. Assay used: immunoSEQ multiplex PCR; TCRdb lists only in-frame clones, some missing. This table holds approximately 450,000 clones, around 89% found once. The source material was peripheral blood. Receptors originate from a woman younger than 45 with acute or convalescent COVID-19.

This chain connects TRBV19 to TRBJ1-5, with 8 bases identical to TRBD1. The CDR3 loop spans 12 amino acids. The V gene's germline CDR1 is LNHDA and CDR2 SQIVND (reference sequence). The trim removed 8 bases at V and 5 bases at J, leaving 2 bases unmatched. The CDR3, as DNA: TGTGCCAGTTCGGGACAGGATCAGCCCCAGCATTTT. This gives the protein CASSGQDQPQHF. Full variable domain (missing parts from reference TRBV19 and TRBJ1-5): DGGITQSPKYLFRKEGQNVTLSCEQNLNHDAMYWYRQDPGQGLRLIYYSQIVNDFQKGDIAEGYSVSREKKESFPLTVTSAQKNPTAFYLCASSGQDQPQHFGDGTRLSIL.

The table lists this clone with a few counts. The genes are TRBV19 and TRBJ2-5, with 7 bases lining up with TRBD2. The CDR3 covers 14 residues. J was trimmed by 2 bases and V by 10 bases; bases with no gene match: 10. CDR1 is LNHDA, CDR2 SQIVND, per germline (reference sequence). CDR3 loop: CATSMWGGQETQYF. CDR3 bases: TGTGCCACCTCGATGTGGGGGGGGCAAGAGACCCAGTACTTC.

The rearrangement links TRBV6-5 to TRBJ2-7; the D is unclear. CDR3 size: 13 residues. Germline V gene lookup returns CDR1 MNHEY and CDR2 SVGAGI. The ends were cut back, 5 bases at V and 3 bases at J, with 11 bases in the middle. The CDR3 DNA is TGTGCCAGCAGTATTTGGCTGAACTACGAGCAGTACTTC. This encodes CASSIWLNYEQYF.

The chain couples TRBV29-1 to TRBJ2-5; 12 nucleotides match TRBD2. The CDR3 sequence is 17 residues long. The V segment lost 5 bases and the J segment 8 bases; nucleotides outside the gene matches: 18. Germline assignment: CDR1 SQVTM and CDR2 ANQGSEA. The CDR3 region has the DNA TGCAGCGTTTGCCACAGGACTAGCGGGGAGGACTTAAGAACCCAGTACTTC. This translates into CSVCHRTSGEDLRTQYF.

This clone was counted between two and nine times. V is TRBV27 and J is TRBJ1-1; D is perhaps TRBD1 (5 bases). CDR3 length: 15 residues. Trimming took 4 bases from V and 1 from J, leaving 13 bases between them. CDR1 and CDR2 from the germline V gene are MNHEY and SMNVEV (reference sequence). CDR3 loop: CASSSTMTENTEAFF. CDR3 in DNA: TGTGCCAGCAGTTCAACCATGACAGAGAACACTGAAGCTTTCTTT.

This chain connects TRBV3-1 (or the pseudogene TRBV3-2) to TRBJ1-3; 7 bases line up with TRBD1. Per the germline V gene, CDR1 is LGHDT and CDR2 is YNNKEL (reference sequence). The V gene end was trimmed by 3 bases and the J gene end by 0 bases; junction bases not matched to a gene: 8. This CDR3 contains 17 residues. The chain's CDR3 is CASSHGARGNSGNTIYF. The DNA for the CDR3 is TGTGCCAGCAGCCATGGTGCCAGGGGGAACTCTGGAAACACCATATATTTT.

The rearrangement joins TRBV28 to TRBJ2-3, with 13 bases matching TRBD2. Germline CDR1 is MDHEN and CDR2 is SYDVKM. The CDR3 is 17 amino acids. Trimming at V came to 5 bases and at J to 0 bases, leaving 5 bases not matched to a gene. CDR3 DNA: TGTGCCAGCAGTGCACTAGCGGGGGGGCCCAGCACAGATACGCAGTATTTT. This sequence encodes CASSALAGGPSTDTQYF.

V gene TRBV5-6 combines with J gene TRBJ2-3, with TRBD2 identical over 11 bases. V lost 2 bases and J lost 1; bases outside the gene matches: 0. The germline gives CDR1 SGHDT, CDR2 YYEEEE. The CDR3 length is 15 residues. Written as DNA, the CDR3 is TGTGCCAGCAGCTTACTAGCGGGGGGCACAGATACGCAGTATTTT. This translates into CASSLLAGGTDTQYF.

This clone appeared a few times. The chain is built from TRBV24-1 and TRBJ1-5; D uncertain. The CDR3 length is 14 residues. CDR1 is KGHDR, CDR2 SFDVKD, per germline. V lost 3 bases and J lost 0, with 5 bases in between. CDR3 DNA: TGTGCCACCAGTGATGGCGGTAGCAATCAGCCCCAGCATTTT. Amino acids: CATSDGGSNQPQHF.

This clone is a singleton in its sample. The CDR3 protein is CASSLGTNEKLFF. The CDR3 DNA is TGTGCCAGCAGTTTGGGCACGAATGAAAAACTGTTTTTT. This rearrangement joins TRBV12-3 or TRBV12-4 to TRBJ1-4; no definite D call. V lost 3 bases, J lost 5 bases, and 7 bases lay in between. This CDR3 contains 13 residues.

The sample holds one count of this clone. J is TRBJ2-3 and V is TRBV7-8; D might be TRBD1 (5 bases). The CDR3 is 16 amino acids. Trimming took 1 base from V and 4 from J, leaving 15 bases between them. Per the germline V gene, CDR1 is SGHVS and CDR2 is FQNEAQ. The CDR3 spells CASSLELTQGADTQYF. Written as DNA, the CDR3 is TGTGCCAGCAGCTTAGAGCTCACCCAGGGTGCAGATACGCAGTATTTT.

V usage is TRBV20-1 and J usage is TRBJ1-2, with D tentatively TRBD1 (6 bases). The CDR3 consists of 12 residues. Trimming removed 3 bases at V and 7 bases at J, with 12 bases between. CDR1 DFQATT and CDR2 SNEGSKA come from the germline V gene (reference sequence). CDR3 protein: CSASSGGFGYTF. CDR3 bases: TGCAGTGCTAGTTCGGGGGGCTTTGGCTACACCTTC.

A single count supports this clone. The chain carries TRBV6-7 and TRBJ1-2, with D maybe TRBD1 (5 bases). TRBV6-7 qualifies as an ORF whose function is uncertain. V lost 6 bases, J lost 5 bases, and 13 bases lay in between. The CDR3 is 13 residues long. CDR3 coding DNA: TGTGCCAGCAGAAAGGACACCTTTTATGGCTACACCTTC. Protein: CASRKDTFYGYTF.

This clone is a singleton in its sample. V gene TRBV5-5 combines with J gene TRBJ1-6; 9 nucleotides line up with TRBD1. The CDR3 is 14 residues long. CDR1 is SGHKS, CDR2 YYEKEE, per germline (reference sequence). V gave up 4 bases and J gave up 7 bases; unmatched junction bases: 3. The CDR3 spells CASSAGTGNSPLHF. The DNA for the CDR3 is TGTGCCAGCAGCGCCGGGACAGGGAATTCACCCCTCCACTTT. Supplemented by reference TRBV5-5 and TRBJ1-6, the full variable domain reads DAGVTQSPTHLIKTRGQQVTLRCSPISGHKSVSWYQQVLGQGPQFIFQYYEKEERGRGNFPDRFSARQFPNYSSELNVNALLLGDSALYLCASSAGTGNSPLHFGNGTRLTVT.

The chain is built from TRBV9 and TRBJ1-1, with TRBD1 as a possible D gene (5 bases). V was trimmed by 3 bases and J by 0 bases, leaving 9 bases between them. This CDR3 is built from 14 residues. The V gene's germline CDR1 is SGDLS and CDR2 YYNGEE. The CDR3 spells CASSDQGLNTEAFF. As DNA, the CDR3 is TGTGCCAGCAGCGACCAGGGCTTGAACACTGAAGCTTTCTTT.

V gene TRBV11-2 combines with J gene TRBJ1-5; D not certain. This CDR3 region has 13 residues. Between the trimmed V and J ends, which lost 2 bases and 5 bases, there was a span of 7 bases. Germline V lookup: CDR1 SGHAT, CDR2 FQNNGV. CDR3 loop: CASSLTVDQPQHF. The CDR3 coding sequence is TGTGCCAGCAGCTTAACGGTCGATCAGCCCCAGCATTTT.

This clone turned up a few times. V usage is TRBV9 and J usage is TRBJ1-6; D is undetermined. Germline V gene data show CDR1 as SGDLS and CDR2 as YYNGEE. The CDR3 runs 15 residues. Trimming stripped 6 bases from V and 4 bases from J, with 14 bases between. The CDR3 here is CASTTSGNYNSPLHF. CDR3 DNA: TGTGCCAGCACCACGTCAGGCAATTATAATTCACCCCTCCACTTT.

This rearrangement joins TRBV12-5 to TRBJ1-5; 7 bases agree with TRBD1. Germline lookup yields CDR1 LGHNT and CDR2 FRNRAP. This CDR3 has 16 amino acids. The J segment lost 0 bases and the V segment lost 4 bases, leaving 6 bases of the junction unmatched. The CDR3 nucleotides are TGTGCTAGTGGTTCGGGACAGCCCTATAGCAATCAGCCCCAGCATTTT. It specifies CASGSGQPYSNQPQHF.

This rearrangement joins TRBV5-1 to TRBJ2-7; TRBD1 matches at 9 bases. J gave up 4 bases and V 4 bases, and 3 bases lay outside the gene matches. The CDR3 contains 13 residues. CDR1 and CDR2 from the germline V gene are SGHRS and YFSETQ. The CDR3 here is CASSEDRGYEQYF. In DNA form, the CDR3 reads TGCGCCAGCAGCGAAGACAGGGGGTACGAGCAGTACTTC.